This note documents a single T cell receptor beta chain sequence. What it recognizes is unknown. Sequencing was performed with immunoSEQ multiplex PCR; in TCRdb, only in-frame clones are kept and a portion is missing. The sample has tens of thousands of clones; 90% to 96% are singletons. The data derive from a study of cytomegalovirus exposure and HLA in healthy donors. Study-level findings and limits: There were some 150 TCR beta chains listed as cytomegalovirus-associated.

Germline-derived CDR1 and CDR2 are SGHRS and YFSETQ. The CDR3 runs 15 residues. Trimming removed 0 bases from V and 5 bases from J, with 11 bases in between. This sequence was found in a man aged 18 to 35 in good health and CMV-seropositive. The rearrangement joins TRBV5-1 to TRBJ2-2, with a weak D call TRBD1 (5 bases). Sequenced input: PBMCs. In DNA form, the CDR3 reads TGCGCCAGCAGCTTGGCCCTTAGACAGACCGGGGAGCTGTTTTTT. As protein: CASSLALRQTGELFF. Variable domain in full (rest from reference TRBV5-1 and TRBJ2-2): KAGVTQTPRYLIKTRGQQVTLSCSPISGHRSVSWYQQTPGQGLQFLFEYFSETQRNKGNFPGRFSGRQFSNSRSEMNVSTLELGDSALYLCASSLALRQTGELFFGEGSRLTVL.